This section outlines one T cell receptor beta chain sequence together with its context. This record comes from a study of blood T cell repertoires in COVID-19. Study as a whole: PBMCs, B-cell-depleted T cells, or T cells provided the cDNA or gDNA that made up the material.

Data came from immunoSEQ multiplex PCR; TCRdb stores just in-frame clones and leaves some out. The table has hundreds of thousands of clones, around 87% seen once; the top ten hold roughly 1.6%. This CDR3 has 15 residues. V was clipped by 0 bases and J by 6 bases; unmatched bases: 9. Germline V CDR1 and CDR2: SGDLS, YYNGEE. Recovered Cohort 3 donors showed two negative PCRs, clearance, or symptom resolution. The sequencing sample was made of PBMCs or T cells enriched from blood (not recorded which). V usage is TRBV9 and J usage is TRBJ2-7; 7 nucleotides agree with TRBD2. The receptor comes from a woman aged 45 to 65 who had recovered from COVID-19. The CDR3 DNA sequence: TGTGCCAGCAGCGTAGCTGAACTAGCGATGACCGAGCAGTACTTC. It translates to CASSVAELAMTEQYF.